The 2 T cell receptor beta chains below were found in one sample sequenced in a study of T cells after yellow fever vaccination. From the 5' RACE reads, TCRdb called clonotypes with MiXCR, one entry per CDR3 protein. The data contain 100,000 to 150,000 distinct CDR3 sequences, almost 9% of them singletons. The specimen comprised CD8+ T cells sorted from PBMCs, sampled on the day of the yellow fever booster vaccination. Every receptor here comes from a man aged 18 to 35 who received the YFV17D yellow fever vaccine.

This clonotype was found a few times. The J gene is TRBJ2-1, the V gene TRBV7-9, with a possible D match to TRBD1 (5 bases). Per the germline V gene, CDR1 is SEHNR and CDR2 is FQNEAQ (reference sequence). V lost 6 bases to trimming and J lost 6 bases, with 9 bases between them. This CDR3 region has 12 residues. The CDR3 loop is CASRGHGNEQFF. The CDR3 DNA reads as TGTGCCAGCAGGGGGCATGGCAATGAGCAGTTCTTC.

This clonotype was counted ten times or more. This rearrangement joins TRBV6-5 to TRBJ1-2; TRBD1 matches 10 bases. The V gene end was trimmed by 6 bases and the J gene end by 7 bases; junction bases not matched to a gene: 5. This CDR3 spans 13 amino acids. Per germline, CDR1 MNHEY and CDR2 SVGAGI. The CDR3 sequence is CASRAGQGSGYTF. The CDR3 DNA reads TGTGCCAGCAGAGCGGGACAGGGGAGTGGCTACACCTTC.